These T cell receptor beta chains were read from a single sample in a study of OX40 agonist ivuxolimab in advanced cancers. TCRdb's table, derived via immunoSEQ multiplex PCR, lists solely in-frame clones and lacks some. The repertoire holds tens of thousands of clones, with around 85% as singletons. The source was CD4+ or CD8+ T cells sorted from blood, collected in a trial of the OX40 agonist ivuxolimab. The receptors derive from an adult with an advanced solid tumor such as melanoma, head and neck, liver or kidney cancer. Each CDR3 is given with its conserved first and last residue. D genes are given only for firm matches. Clone size, where shown, is once, few, many, or a class for clones that have expanded.

D gene	V gene	CDR3 length	clone size	J gene	CDR3 DNA	CDR3 protein
.	TRBV19	11	.	TRBJ2-5	TGTGCCAGTAGCGGTCAAGAGACCCAGTACTTC	CASSGQETQYF
TRBD1	TRBV5-4	15	.	TRBJ1-1	TGTGCCAGCAGCATTAGACAGGGGGTGAACACTGAAGCTTTCTTT	CASSIRQGVNTEAFF
.	TRBV6-5	12	.	TRBJ1-2	TGTGCCAGCAGTAACAGACTTGGGGGCTACACCTTC	CASSNRLGGYTF
.	TRBV19	14	.	TRBJ2-7	TGTGCCAGTAGTATAGCTGGGGGGCTTTACGAGCAGTACTTC	CASSIAGGLYEQYF
TRBD1	TRBV6-5	15	.	TRBJ1-5	TGTGCCAGCAGTCCAGGGGGCGTGAGCAATCAGCCCCAGCATTTT	CASSPGGVSNQPQHF
TRBD1	TRBV7-2	15	.	TRBJ1-1	TGTGCCAGCAGCTCCCAAACAGGGGGTTGGACTGAAGCTTTCTTT	CASSSQTGGWTEAFF
.	TRBV5-4	14	.	TRBJ2-7	TGTGCCAGCAGCCCTCCCGGTTCAGGCTACGAGCAGTACTTC	CASSPPGSGYEQYF
TRBD2	TRBV7-2	13	.	TRBJ2-1	TGTGCCAGCACCCTTCGGGGGGACAATGAGCAGTTCTTC	CASTLRGDNEQFF
TRBD2	TRBV30	14	.	TRBJ2-7	TGTGCCTGGAGTTATGCGGGGGGGCTGTACGAGCAGTACTTC	CAWSYAGGLYEQYF
.	TRBV6-5	16	.	TRBJ2-1	TGTGCCAGCAGTTACACTTACAGCATCTCCTACAATGAGCAGTTCTTC	CASSYTYSISYNEQFF
.	TRBV5-1	14	.	TRBJ1-4	TGCGCCAGCTCCGTCCGATCAACTAATGAAAAACTGTTTTTT	CASSVRSTNEKLFF
TRBD1	TRBV7-9	14	.	TRBJ1-1	TGTGCCAGCAGCTTTACAGGGGGGGACACTGAAGCTTTCTTT	CASSFTGGDTEAFF
TRBD1	TRBV2	20	few	TRBJ2-4	TGTGCCAGCAGTAATCCCGGGACAGCGGTGACCAACTTAGCCAAAAACATTCAGTACTTC	CASSNPGTAVTNLAKNIQYF
.	TRBV7-2	14	.	TRBJ1-3	TGTGCCAGCAGCTTCGCCAGGGTTGGGTACACCATATATTTT	CASSFARVGYTIYF
TRBD2	TRBV18	18	.	TRBJ2-1	TGTGCCAGCTCACAGCGGGGTAGCGGGACTTACTCCTACAATGAGCAGTTCTTC	CASSQRGSGTYSYNEQFF
.	TRBV2	13	.	TRBJ2-1	TGTGCCAGCAGCGTGCAATACAGGTTAGAGCAGTTCTTC	CASSVQYRLEQFF
TRBD1	TRBV19	16	.	TRBJ2-7	TGTGCCAGTAGTATTAATGGACAGGGATCGGCTTACGAGCAGTACTTC	CASSINGQGSAYEQYF
.	TRBV18	13	.	TRBJ2-3	TGTGCCAGCTCAGCCGGCACGACAGATACGCAGTATTTT	CASSAGTTDTQYF
.	TRBV19	16	.	TRBJ2-2	TGTGCCAGTAGTATGGCAGGGTACGCGAACACCGGGGAGCTGTTTTTT	CASSMAGYANTGELFF
.	TRBV6-5	14	.	TRBJ1-1	TGTGCCAGCAGTTATGAAGGAGAGAACACTGAAGCTTTCTTT	CASSYEGENTEAFF
.	TRBV5-4	12	.	TRBJ2-3	TGTGCCAGCAGCTACGCAAGAGATACGCAGTATTTT	CASSYARDTQYF
TRBD2	TRBV6-6	15	.	TRBJ2-7	TGTGCCAGCAGAAGCATTTCATCTAGCGGCAGCGAGCAGTACTTC	CASRSISSSGSEQYF
.	TRBV5-1	13	.	TRBJ2-1	TGCGCCAGCAGCTTGGGACTAGTCGGTGAGCAGTTCTTC	CASSLGLVGEQFF
.	TRBV5-6	12	.	TRBJ2-5	TGTGCCAGCAGGCAGGGATCGGAGACCCAGTACTTC	CASRQGSETQYF
.	TRBV7-9	13	.	TRBJ1-1	TGTGCCAGCAGCTCACAGGGAAACACTGAAGCTTTCTTT	CASSSQGNTEAFF
TRBD1	TRBV28	15	.	TRBJ1-4	TGTGCCAGCAGTTCTACAGGGGGCGCAGGAGAAAAACTGTTTTTT	CASSSTGGAGEKLFF
.	TRBV27	12	.	TRBJ1-6	TGTGCCAGCAGTTTTGCGAATTCACCCCTCCACTTT	CASSFANSPLHF
TRBD2	TRBV4-3	19	.	TRBJ2-4	TGCGCCAGCAGCCAAGAGTGGGAGGGTTCATTTCGGTCCAAAAACATTCAGTACTTC	CASSQEWEGSFRSKNIQYF
.	TRBV5-6	15	.	TRBJ1-2	TGTGCCAGCAGCACGTTGACAGTTATAAACTATGGCTACACCTTC	CASSTLTVINYGYTF
.	TRBV27	16	once	TRBJ2-3	TGTGCCAGCACCCTCCGGAGGGTCAAAGGCACAGATACGCAGTATTTT	CASTLRRVKGTDTQYF
TRBD2	TRBV4-2	17	.	TRBJ2-1	TGTGCCAGCAGCCAAGTTTTGACTAGCGGGACCTACAATGAGCAGTTCTTC	CASSQVLTSGTYNEQFF
.	TRBV5-1	15	.	TRBJ2-1	TGCGCCAGCAAAAAGGGACTTTCCTTTCACAATGAGCAGTTCTTC	CASKKGLSFHNEQFF
TRBD1	TRBV5-4	14	.	TRBJ2-7	TGTGCCAGCAGCTTGGTACAGGGGACCCACGAGCAGTACTTC	CASSLVQGTHEQYF
TRBD1	TRBV28	15	.	TRBJ1-3	TGTGCCAGCAGTCAAATCGGGACAGGATCGAACACCATATATTTT	CASSQIGTGSNTIYF
TRBD2	TRBV7-9	17	.	TRBJ2-7	TGTGCCAGCAGCTTAGGAGCTAGCGGGATTTCCTCCTACGAGCAGTACTTC	CASSLGASGISSYEQYF
.	TRBV7-9	13	.	TRBJ1-2	TGTGCCAGCAGCTTGGCAGGGGTAAATGGCTACACCTTC	CASSLAGVNGYTF